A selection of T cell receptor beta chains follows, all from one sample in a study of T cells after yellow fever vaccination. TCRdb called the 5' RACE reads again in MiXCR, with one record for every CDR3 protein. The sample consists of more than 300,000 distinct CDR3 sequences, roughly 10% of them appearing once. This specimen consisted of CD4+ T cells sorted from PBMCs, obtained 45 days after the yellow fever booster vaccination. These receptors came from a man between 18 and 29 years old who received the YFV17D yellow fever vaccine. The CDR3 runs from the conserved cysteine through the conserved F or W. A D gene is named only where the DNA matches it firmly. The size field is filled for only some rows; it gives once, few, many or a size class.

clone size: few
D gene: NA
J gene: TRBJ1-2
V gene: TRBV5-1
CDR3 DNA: TGCGCCAGCAGCTTTGGGACACCACCGGAAAACTATGGCTACACCTTC
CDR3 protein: CASSFGTPPENYGYTF

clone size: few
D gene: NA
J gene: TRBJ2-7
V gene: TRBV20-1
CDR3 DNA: TGCAGTGCTGCCCAGAGTAAGCGGGAGCAGTACTTC
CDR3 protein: CSAAQSKREQYF

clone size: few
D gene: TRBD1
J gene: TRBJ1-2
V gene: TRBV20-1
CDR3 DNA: TGCAGTGCTACCCTGACAGGGTATGGCTACACCTTC
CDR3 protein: CSATLTGYGYTF

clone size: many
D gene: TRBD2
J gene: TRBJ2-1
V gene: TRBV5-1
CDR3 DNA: TGCGCCAGCAGCTTAGTGACTAGCGGGGGAAACGCAAATGAGCAGTTCTTC
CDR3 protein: CASSLVTSGGNANEQFF

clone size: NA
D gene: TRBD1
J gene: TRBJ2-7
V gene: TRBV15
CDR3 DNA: TGTGCCACCAGCTGGGGGGCAGGGGGCGATGGATACGAGCAGTACTTC
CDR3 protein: CATSWGAGGDGYEQYF

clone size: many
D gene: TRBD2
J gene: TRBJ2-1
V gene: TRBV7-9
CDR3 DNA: TGTGCCAGCAGCTCCCCTGAGCGGGGGGGCGTTAATGAGCAGTTCTTC
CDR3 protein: CASSSPERGGVNEQFF

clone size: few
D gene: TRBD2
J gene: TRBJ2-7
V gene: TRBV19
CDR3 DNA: TGTGCCAGTAGTATTGGCGGGGGAGTTACCTACGAGCAGTACTTC
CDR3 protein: CASSIGGGVTYEQYF

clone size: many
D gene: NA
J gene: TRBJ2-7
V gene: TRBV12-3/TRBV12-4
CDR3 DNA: TGTGCCAGCAGTACAAACAGGGCCTACGAGCAGTACTTC
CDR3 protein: CASSTNRAYEQYF

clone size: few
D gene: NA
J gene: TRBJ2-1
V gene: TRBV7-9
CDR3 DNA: TGTGCCAGCTACTCTCCCGTAGGGGGGACCTACAATGAGCAGTTCTTC
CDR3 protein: CASYSPVGGTYNEQFF

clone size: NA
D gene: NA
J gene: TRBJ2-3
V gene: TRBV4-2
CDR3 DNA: TGTGCCAGCAGCCACTCTCAGGGCACAGATACGCAGTATTTT
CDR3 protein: CASSHSQGTDTQYF

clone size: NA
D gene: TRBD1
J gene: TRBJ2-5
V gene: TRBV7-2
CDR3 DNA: TGTGCCAGCAGCTTTGGGGACAGGTTAGAGACCCAGTACTTC
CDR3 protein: CASSFGDRLETQYF

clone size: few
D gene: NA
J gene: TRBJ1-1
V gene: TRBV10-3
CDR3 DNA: TGTGCCATCAGAGACAACATGGACACTGAAGCTTTCTTT
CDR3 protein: CAIRDNMDTEAFF

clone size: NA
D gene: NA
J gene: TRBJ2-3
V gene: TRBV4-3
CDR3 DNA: TGCGCCAGCAGCCTCAATGAGCGGGTAGGGACGCAGTATTTT
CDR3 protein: CASSLNERVGTQYF

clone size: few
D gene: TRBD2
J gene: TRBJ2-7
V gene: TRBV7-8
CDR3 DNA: TGTGCCAGCAGCTTTAATTCACCGGGACTAGCGGGCTCCTACGAGCAGTACTTC
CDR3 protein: CASSFNSPGLAGSYEQYF

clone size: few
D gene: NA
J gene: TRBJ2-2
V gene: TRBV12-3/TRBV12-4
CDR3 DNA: TGTGCCAGCAGTCCCCGGGGAGCGAACACCGGGGAGCTGTTTTTT
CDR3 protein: CASSPRGANTGELFF

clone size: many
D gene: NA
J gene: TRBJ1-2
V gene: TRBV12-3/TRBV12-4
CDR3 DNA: TGTGCCAGCAGTTTGGAGCAGCGGGGACACACCTTC
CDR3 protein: CASSLEQRGHTF

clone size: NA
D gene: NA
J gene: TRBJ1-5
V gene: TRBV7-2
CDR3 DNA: TGTGCCAGCAGCTACGTTGGATTGGGAAGCAATCAGCCCCAGCATTTT
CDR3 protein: CASSYVGLGSNQPQHF

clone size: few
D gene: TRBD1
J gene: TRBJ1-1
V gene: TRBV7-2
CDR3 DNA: TGTGCCAGCAGCTTAGCGCAGGGGGTCACGGGGGCTTTCTTT
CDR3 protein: CASSLAQGVTGAFF

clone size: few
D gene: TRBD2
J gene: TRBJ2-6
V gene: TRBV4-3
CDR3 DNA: TGCGCCAGCAGCCAAGCCGGGACGGGGGGAGGCTCTGGGGCCAACGTCCTGACTTTC
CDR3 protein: CASSQAGTGGGSGANVLTF

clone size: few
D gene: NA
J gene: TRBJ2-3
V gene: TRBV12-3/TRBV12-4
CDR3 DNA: TGTGCCAGCACGTCGGGGGCGGGAGATACGCAGTATTTT
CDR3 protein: CASTSGAGDTQYF

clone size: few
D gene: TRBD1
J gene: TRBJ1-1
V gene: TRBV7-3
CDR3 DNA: TGTGCCAGCAGCCCGGTAGGGGGCATGAACACTGAAGCTTTCTTT
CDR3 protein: CASSPVGGMNTEAFF

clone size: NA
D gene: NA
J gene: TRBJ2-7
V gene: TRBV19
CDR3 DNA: TGTGCCAGCAAGCGGGACAGGTTGGGCCCCTACGAGCAGTACTTC
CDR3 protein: CASKRDRLGPYEQYF

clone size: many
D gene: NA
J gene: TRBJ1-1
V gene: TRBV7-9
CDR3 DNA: TGTGCCAGCAGCTTAGTTGTCACTGAAGCTTTCTTT
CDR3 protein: CASSLVVTEAFF

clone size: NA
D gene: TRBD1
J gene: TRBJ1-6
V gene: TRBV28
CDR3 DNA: TGTGCCAGCAGTGGGGACAGCTTAACAAATTCACCCCTCCACTTT
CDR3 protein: CASSGDSLTNSPLHF

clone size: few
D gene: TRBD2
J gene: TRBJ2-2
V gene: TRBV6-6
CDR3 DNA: TGTGCCAGCAGTTACTCCCGGGGGGGCCGGAACACCGGGGAGCTGTTTTTT
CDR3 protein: CASSYSRGGRNTGELFF

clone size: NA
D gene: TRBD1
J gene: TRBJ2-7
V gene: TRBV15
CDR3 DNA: TGTGCCACCAGCAGCCGACAGGGATCTAACGAGCAGTACTTC
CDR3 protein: CATSSRQGSNEQYF

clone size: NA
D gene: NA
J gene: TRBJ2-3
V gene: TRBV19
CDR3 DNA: TGTGCCAGTAGTATATGGGGAGGCGGCACAGATACGCAGTATTTT
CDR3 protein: CASSIWGGGTDTQYF

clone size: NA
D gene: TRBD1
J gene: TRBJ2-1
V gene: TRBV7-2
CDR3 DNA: TGTGCCAGCAGCTTCAGACAGGGGGGAGGATTAAATGAGCAGTTCTTC
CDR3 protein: CASSFRQGGGLNEQFF

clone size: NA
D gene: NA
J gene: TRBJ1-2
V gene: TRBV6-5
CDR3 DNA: TGTGCCAGCAGTTACGGGACGGTGGGGTATTATGGCTACACCTTC
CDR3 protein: CASSYGTVGYYGYTF

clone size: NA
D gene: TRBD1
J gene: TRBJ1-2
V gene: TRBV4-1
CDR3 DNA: TGCGCCAGCAGCCAAGGGACAGGGTCGGGCTATGGCTACACCTTC
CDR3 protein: CASSQGTGSGYGYTF